These T cell receptor beta chains were read from a single sample in a study of T cell responses to AZD1222 COVID-19 vaccine. TCRdb's copy holds only in-frame clones and misses some; the assay was immunoSEQ multiplex PCR. Of around 100,000 clones listed, approximately 88% are singletons. The starting material was peripheral blood, obtained on day 0 of AZD1222 vaccination. The receptors come from an adult in good health. CDR3s leave out the opening cysteine and the closing phenylalanine or tryptophan. Each record gives: V gene, J gene, CDR3 protein.

V: TRBV18
J: TRBJ2-5
CDR3: ASSPGQGRETQY

V: TRBV9
J: TRBJ2-3
CDR3: ASSGSVPYVITDTQY

V: TRBV9
J: TRBJ2-3
CDR3: ASSARQVGTDTQY

V: TRBV18
J: TRBJ2-7
CDR3: ASSPQSGGGGEQY

V: TRBV3-1/TRBV3-2
J: TRBJ2-7
CDR3: ASTLPYPTGAAYEQY

V: TRBV9
J: TRBJ2-7
CDR3: ASSEGPNEGYEQY

V: TRBV5-1
J: TRBJ2-1
CDR3: ASSLRGSSYNEQF

V: TRBV19
J: TRBJ1-6
CDR3: ASSKFNRGRNSPLH

V: TRBV4-3
J: TRBJ2-7
CDR3: ASSLGTGSYEQY

V: TRBV19
J: TRBJ2-3
CDR3: ASRALAGGVSDTQY

V: TRBV3-1/TRBV3-2
J: TRBJ1-2
CDR3: ASSLTGGNYGYT

V: TRBV27
J: TRBJ2-7
CDR3: ASSLSSWNEQY

V: TRBV6-5
J: TRBJ1-1
CDR3: ASTEHWNTEAF

V: TRBV5-5
J: TRBJ1-5
CDR3: ASSLGQGVISNQPQH

V: TRBV7-9
J: TRBJ1-5
CDR3: ASTRGNQPQH

V: TRBV29-1
J: TRBJ2-7
CDR3: SVARTGGQDEQY

V: TRBV6-4
J: TRBJ2-3
CDR3: ASSDRSTDTQY

V: TRBV18
J: TRBJ1-3
CDR3: ASSPGQISGNTIY

V: TRBV5-1
J: TRBJ1-2
CDR3: ASSLSGGVVDGYT

V: TRBV18
J: TRBJ2-5
CDR3: ASSPILAGAGETQY

V: TRBV11-3
J: TRBJ2-1
CDR3: ASSFGVGKGSYNEQF

V: TRBV6-5
J: TRBJ1-5
CDR3: ASGQPYSNQPQH

V: TRBV7-3
J: TRBJ1-1
CDR3: ASSVTPQGKAF

V: TRBV5-4
J: TRBJ2-7
CDR3: ASSMGETGTYEQY

V: TRBV7-9
J: TRBJ1-5
CDR3: ASSLTEYSNQPQH

V: TRBV19
J: TRBJ1-1
CDR3: ATIKPGATEAF